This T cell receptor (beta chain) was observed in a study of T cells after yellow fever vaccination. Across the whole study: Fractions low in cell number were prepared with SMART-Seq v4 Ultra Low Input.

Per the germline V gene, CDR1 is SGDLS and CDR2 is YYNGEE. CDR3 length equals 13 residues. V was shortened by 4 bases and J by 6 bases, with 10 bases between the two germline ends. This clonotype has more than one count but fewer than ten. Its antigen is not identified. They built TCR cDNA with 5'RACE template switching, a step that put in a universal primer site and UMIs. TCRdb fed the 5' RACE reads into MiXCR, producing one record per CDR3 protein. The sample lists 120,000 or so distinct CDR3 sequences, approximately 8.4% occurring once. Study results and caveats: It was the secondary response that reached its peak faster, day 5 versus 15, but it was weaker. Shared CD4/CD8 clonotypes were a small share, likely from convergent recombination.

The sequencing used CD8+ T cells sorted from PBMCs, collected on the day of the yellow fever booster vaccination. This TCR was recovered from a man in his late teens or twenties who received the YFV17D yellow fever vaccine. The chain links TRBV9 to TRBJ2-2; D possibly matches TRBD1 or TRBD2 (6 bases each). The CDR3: CASSPRGAGELFF. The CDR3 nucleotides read TGTGCCAGCAGCCCTAGGGGGGCCGGGGAGCTGTTTTTT.